The clone carrying this TCR beta chain was observed a single time. Antigen: not known. This sample stems from a study of CD8+CD57+ T cells in acquired aplastic anemia. General study points: Some 29 shared CD8+ CDR3s appeared highly expressed within patients' immunodominant clones.

The TCR beta profiling, which covered VDJ combination and CDR3 sequence, was carried out using genomic DNA as the template. TCRdb re-analysed the reads in MiXCR, keeping a single row per CDR3 protein. The repertoire consists of over 150,000 distinct CDR3 sequences, with about 50% occurring once and the leading ten covering approximately 12%. Flow cytometry had shown expanded CD8+CD57+ cells in the patients chosen for sequencing. The germline V gene encodes CDR1 LNHDA and CDR2 SQIVND (reference sequence). The CDR3 totals 13 residues. The ends lost 4 bases at V and 9 bases at J; junction bases unmatched: 4.

This rearrangement joins TRBV19 to TRBJ1-5; 9 bases fit TRBD1. Sequences were obtained from sorted CD4+, CD8+, or CD8+CD57+ T cells (not recorded which) from PBMCs. This TCR derives from a human donor with aplastic anemia. CDR3 nucleotides: TGTGCCAGTAGTACCACAGGGGGCCGGCCCCAGCATTTT. Amino acids: CASSTTGGRPQHF. The full variable domain, in which reference TRBV19 and TRBJ1-5 provide the parts outside the CDR3, is DGGITQSPKYLFRKEGQNVTLSCEQNLNHDAMYWYRQDPGQGLRLIYYSQIVNDFQKGDIAEGYSVSREKKESFPLTVTSAQKNPTAFYLCASSTTGGRPQHFGDGTRLSIL.